This T cell receptor (beta chain) came from a study of healthy donors' naive CD4 and CD8 T cells. Study context: Donors came from three age groups: 20-25, 40-50 and 60-70 years. TCR alpha primers covered all functional IMGT alpha gene variants.

Each TCR library used around 0.5 ug of total RNA and a linear amplification protocol. In TCRdb, the reads were re-called with MiXCR into one record per CDR3 protein. The sample holds about 180,000 distinct CDR3 sequences, around 70% seen once. The germline gives CDR1 DFQATT, CDR2 SNEGSKA (reference sequence). V gave up 1 base and J gave up 2 bases, with 11 bases separating them. CDR3 size: 14 residues. The chain combines TRBV20-1 with TRBJ2-5; D ambiguous. The sequence came from a pool of human donors in good health; the sample pools cells from several healthy donors. Sequenced: naive CD4+ and CD8+ T cells sorted from blood, pooled from several donors. CDR3: CSARGASWQETQYF. The DNA of the CDR3 is TGCAGTGCTAGAGGAGCGAGTTGGCAAGAGACCCAGTACTTC.